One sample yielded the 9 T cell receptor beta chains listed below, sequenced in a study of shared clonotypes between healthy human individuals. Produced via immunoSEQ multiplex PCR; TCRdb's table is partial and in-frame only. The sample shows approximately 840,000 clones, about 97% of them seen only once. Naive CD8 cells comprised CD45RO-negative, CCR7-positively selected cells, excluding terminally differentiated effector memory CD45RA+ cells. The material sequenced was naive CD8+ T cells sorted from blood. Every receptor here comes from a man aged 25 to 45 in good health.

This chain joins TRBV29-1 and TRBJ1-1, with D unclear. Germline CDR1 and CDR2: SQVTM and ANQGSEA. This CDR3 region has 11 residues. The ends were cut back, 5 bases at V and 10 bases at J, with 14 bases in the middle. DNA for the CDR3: TGCAGCGTTCGAGTGGAGGCGGGAGCTTTCTTT. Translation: CSVRVEAGAFF.

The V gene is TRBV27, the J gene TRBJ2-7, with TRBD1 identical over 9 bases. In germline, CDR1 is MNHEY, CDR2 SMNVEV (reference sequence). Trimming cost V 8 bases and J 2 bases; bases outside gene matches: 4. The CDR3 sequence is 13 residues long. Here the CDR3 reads CASGTGTAYEQYF. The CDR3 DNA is TGTGCCAGCGGGACAGGGACGGCCTACGAGCAGTACTTC.

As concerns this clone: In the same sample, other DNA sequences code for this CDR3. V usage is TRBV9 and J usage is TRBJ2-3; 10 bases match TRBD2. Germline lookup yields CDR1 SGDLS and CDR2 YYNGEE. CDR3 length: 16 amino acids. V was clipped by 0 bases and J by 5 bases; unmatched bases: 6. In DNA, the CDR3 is TGTGCCAGCAGCGTAGGTCTAGCGGGAGTCAAAGATACGCAGTATTTT. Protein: CASSVGLAGVKDTQYF.

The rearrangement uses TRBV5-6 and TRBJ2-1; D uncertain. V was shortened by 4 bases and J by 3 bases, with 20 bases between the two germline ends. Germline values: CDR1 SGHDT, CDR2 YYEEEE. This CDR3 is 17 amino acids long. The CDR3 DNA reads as TGTGCCAGCAGCCCCCCCCTGAACAACCCCCTCTACAATGAGCAGTTCTTC. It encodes CASSPPLNNPLYNEQFF.

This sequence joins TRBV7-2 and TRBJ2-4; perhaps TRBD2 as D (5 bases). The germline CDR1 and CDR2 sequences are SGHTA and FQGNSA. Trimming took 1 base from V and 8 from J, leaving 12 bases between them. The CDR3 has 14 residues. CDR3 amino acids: CASSLVSVGDIQYF. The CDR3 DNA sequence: TGTGCCAGCAGCTTAGTTAGCGTTGGCGACATTCAGTACTTC.

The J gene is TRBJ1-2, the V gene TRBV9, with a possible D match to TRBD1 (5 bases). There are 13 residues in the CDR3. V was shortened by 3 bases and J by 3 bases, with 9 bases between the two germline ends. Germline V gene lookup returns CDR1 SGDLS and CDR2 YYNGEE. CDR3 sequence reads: CASSDRDHYGYTF. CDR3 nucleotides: TGTGCCAGCAGCGACCGGGACCACTATGGCTACACCTTC.

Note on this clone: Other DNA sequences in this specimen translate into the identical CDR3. The CDR3 nucleotides read TGTGCCAGCAGCTTCGACAGAGGTGGGAGCACCGGGGAGCTGTTTTTT. Amino acid sequence: CASSFDRGGSTGELFF. The rearrangement uses TRBV7-2 and TRBJ2-2, with D tentatively TRBD1 or TRBD2 (5 bases each). Germline values: CDR1 SGHTA, CDR2 FQGNSA. This CDR3 is 16 amino acids long. V gave up 3 bases and J gave up 4 bases, with 15 bases separating them. Full variable domain (missing parts from reference TRBV7-2 and TRBJ2-2): GAGVSQSPSNKVTEKGKDVELRCDPISGHTALYWYRQSLGQGLEFLIYFQGNSAPDKSGLPSDRFSAERTGGSVSTLTIQRTQQEDSAVYLCASSFDRGGSTGELFFGEGSRLTVL.

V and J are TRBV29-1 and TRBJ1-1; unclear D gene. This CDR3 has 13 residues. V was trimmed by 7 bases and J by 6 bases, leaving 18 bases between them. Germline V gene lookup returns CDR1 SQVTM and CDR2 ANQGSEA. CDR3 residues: CSGSDSEYAEAFF. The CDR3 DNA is TGCAGCGGGTCCGATAGCGAATACGCTGAAGCTTTCTTT.

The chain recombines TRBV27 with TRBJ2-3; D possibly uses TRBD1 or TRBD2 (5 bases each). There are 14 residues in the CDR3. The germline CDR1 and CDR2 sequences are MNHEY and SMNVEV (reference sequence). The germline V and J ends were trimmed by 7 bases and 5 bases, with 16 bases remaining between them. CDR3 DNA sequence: TGTGCCAGCATTCCCTCGGGGCCACAAGATACGCAGTATTTT. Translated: CASIPSGPQDTQYF.